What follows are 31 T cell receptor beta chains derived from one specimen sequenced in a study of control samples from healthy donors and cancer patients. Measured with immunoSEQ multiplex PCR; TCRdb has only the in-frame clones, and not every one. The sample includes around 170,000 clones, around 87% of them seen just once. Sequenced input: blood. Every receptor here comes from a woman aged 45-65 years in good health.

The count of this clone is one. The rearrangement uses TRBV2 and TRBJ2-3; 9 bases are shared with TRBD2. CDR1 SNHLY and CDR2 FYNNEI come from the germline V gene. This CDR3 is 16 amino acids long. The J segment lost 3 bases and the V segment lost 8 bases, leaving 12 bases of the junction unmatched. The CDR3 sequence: CASVGGGRERTDTQYF. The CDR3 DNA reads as TGTGCCAGCGTTGGGGGCGGGAGGGAAAGGACAGATACGCAGTATTTT.

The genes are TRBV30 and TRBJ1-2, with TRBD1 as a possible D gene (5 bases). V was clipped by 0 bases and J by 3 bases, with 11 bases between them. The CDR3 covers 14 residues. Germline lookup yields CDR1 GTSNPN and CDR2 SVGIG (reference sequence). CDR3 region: CAWSVQDTHYGYTF. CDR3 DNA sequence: TGTGCCTGGAGTGTACAGGACACCCACTATGGCTACACCTTC.

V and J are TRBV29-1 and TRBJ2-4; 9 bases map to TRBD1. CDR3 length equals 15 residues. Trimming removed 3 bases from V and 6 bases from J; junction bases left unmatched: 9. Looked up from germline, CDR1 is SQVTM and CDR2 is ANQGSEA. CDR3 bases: TGCAGCGTTGATAATAGTGCGGGACAGGGAAACATTCAGTACTTC. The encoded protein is CSVDNSAGQGNIQYF.

The CDR3 spells CASSFSGQETQYF. The CDR3 nucleotides are TGCGCCAGCAGCTTTTCGGGGCAAGAGACCCAGTACTTC. The chain joins TRBV5-1 to TRBJ2-5, with D tentatively TRBD2 (5 bases). The CDR3 has 13 residues. The germline V gene encodes CDR1 SGHRS and CDR2 YFSETQ. V shed 2 bases and J shed 2 bases, with 7 bases lying between them.

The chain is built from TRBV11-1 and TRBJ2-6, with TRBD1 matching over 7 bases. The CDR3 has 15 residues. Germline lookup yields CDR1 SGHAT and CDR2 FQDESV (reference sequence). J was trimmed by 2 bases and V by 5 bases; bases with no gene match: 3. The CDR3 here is CASSADRAGANVLTF. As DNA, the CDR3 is TGTGCCAGCAGCGCTGACAGGGCTGGGGCCAACGTCCTGACTTTC.

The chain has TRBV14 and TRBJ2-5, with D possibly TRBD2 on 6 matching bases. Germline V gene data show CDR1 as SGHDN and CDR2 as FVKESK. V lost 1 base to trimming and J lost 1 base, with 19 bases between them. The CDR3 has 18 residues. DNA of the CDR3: TGTGCCAGCAGCCAAGTAACCCCCCCGGGGAGGATCCAAGAGACCCAGTACTTC. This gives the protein CASSQVTPPGRIQETQYF.

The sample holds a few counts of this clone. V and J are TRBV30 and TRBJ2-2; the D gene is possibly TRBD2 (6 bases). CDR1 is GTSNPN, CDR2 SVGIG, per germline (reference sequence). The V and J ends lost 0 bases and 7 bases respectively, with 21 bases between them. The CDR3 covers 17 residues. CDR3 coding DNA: TGTGCCTGGAGTGTAAGGGGCGGGGCGCGAAAAGACGGGGAGCTGTTTTTT. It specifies CAWSVRGGARKDGELFF.

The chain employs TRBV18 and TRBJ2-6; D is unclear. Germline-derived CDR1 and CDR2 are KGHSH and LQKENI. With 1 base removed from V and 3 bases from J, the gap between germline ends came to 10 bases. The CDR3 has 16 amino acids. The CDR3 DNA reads TGTGCCAGCTCACCACTTCTGTTGGGTGGGGCCAACGTCCTGACTTTC. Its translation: CASSPLLLGGANVLTF.

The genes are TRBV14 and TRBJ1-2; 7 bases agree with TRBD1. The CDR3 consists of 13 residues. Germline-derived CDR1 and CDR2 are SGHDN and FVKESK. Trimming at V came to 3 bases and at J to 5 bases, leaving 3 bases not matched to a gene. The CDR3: CASSQGQLYGYTF. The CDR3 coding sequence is TGTGCCAGCAGCCAGGGACAGCTTTATGGCTACACCTTC.

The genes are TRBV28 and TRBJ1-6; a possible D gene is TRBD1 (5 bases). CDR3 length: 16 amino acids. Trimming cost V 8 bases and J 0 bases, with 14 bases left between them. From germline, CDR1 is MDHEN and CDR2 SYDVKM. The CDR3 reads CASYAGASSYNSPLHF. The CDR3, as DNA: TGTGCCAGCTACGCCGGGGCGAGCTCCTATAATTCACCCCTCCACTTT.

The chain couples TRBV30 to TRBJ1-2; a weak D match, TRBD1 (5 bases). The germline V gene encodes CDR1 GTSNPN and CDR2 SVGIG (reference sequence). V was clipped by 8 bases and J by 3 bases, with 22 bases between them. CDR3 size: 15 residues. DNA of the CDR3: TGTGCCGGGGCTCTTCAGGGAAAGAGGGACTATGGCTACACCTTC. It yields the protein CAGALQGKRDYGYTF.

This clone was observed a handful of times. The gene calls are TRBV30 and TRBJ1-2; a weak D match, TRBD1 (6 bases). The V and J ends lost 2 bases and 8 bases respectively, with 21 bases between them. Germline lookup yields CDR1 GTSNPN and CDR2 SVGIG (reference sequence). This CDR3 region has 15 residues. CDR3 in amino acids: CAWSRGIQGHVGYTF. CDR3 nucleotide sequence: TGTGCCTGGAGTCGGGGGATACAGGGACATGTAGGCTACACCTTC.

Here the CDR3 DNA reads TGTGCCAGTAGTATCACAAGACTAGCGGGGAGTATTAACGAGCAGTTCTTC. The encoded protein is CASSITRLAGSINEQFF. V usage is TRBV19 and J usage is TRBJ2-1; 11 bases fit TRBD2. The trim removed 3 bases at V and 10 bases at J, leaving 14 bases unmatched. Per germline, CDR1 LNHDA and CDR2 SQIVND (reference sequence). This CDR3 is built from 17 residues. The full variable domain, rest sourced from reference TRBV19 and TRBJ2-1, is DGGITQSPKYLFRKEGQNVTLSCEQNLNHDAMYWYRQDPGQGLRLIYYSQIVNDFQKGDIAEGYSVSREKKESFPLTVTSAQKNPTAFYLCASSITRLAGSINEQFFGPGTRLTVL.

CDR3 coding DNA: TGCGCCAGCAGCTTGGAGCCTAGCGTTTTGAACGAGCAGTACTTC. Its protein product is CASSLEPSVLNEQYF. The chain combines TRBV5-1 with TRBJ2-7; maybe TRBD2 (6 bases). The V and J ends lost 0 bases and 5 bases respectively, with 15 bases between them. Per germline, CDR1 SGHRS and CDR2 YFSETQ. The CDR3 covers 15 residues. The whole variable domain, filled in from reference TRBV5-1 and TRBJ2-7, reads KAGVTQTPRYLIKTRGQQVTLSCSPISGHRSVSWYQQTPGQGLQFLFEYFSETQRNKGNFPGRFSGRQFSNSRSEMNVSTLELGDSALYLCASSLEPSVLNEQYFGPGTRLTVT.

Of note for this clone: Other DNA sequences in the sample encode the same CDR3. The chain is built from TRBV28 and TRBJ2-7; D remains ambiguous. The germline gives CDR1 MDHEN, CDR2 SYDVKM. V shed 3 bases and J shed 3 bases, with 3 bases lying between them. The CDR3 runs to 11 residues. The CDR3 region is CASSLYYEQYF. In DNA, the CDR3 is TGTGCCAGCAGTTTGTACTACGAGCAGTACTTC.

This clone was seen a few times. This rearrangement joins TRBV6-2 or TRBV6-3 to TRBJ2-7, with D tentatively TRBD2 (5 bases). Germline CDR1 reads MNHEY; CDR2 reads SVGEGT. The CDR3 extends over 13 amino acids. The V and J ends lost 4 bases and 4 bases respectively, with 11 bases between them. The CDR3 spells CASSLMRVYEQYF. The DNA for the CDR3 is TGTGCCAGCAGTTTGATGAGGGTTTACGAGCAGTACTTC.

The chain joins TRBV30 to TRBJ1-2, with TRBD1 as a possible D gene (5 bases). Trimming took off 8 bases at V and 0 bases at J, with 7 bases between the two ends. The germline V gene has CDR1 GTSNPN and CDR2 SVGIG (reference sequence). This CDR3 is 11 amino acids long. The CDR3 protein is CAQGANYGYTF. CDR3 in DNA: TGTGCCCAGGGCGCTAACTATGGCTACACCTTC. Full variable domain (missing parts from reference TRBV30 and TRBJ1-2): SQTIHQWPATLVQPVGSPLSLECTVEGTSNPNLYWYRQAAGRGLQLLFYSVGIGQISSEVPQNLSASRPQDRQFILSSKKLLLSDSGFYLCAQGANYGYTFGSGTRLTVV.

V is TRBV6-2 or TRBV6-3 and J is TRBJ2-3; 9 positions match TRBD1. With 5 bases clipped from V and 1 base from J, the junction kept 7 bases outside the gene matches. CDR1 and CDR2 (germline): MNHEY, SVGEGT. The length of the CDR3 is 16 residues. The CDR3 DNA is TGTGCCAGCAGTCAAACAGGGGGCGCGGGCACAGATACGCAGTATTTT. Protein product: CASSQTGGAGTDTQYF.

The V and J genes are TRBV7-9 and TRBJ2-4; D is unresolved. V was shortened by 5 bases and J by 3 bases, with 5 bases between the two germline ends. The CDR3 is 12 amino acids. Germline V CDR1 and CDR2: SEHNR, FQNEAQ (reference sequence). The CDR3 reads CASSLGKNIQYF. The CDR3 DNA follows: TGTGCCAGCAGCCTCGGCAAAAACATTCAGTACTTC. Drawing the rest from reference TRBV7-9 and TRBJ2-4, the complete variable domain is DTGVSQNPRHKITKRGQNVTFRCDPISEHNRLYWYRQTLGQGPEFLTYFQNEAQLEKSRLLSDRFSAERPKGSFSTLEIQRTEQGDSAMYLCASSLGKNIQYFGAGTRLSVL.

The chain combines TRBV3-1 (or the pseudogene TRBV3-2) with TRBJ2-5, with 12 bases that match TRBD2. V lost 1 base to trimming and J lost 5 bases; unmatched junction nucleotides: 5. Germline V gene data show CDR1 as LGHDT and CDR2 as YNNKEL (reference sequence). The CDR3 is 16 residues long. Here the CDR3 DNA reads TGTGCCAGCAGCCAAGCGACTAGCGGGAGTTCTGAGACCCAGTACTTC. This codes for CASSQATSGSSETQYF.

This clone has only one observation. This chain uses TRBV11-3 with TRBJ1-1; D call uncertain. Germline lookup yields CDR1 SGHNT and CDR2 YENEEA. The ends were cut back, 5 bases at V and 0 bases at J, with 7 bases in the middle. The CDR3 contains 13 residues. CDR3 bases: TGTGCCAGCAGCCAAGAAGTGAACACTGAAGCTTTCTTT. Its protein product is CASSQEVNTEAFF.

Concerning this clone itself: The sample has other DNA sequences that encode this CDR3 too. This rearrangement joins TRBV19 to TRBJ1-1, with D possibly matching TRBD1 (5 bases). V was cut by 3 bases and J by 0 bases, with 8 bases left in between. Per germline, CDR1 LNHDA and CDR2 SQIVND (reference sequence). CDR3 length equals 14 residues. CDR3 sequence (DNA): TGTGCCAGTAGTATTGGGGGAATGAACACTGAAGCTTTCTTT. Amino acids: CASSIGGMNTEAFF.

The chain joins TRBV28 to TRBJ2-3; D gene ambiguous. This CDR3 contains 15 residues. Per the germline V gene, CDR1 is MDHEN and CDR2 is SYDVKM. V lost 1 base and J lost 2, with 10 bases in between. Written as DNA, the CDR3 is TGTGCCAGCAGTTTATATAGTACCGCCACAGATACGCAGTATTTT. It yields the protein CASSLYSTATDTQYF.

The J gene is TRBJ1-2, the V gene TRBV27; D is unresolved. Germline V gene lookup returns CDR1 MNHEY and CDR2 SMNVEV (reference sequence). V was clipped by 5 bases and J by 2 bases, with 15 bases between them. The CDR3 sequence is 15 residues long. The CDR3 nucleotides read TGTGCCAGCAGTCCTTATGGGGTTGGGAACTATGGCTACACCTTC. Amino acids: CASSPYGVGNYGYTF.

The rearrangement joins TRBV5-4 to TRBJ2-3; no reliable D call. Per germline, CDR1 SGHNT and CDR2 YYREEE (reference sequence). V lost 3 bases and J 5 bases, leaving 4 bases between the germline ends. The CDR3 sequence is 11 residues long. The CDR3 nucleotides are TGTGCCAGCAGCTCTGTAGATACGCAGTATTTT. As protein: CASSSVDTQYF. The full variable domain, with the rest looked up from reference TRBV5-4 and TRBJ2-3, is ETGVTQSPTHLIKTRGQQVTLRCSSQSGHNTVSWYQQALGQGPQFIFQYYREEENGRGNFPPRFSGLQFPNYSSELNVNALELDDSALYLCASSSVDTQYFGPGTRLTVL.

Here the CDR3 reads CAIKGDGNGYTF. CDR3 nucleotides: TGTGCCATCAAAGGGGATGGGAATGGCTACACCTTC. The chain carries TRBV10-3 and TRBJ1-2; D possibly corresponds to TRBD1 (5 bases). The CDR3 sequence is 12 residues long. Trimming pared 7 bases from V and 6 bases from J, leaving 12 bases between. CDR1 and CDR2 from the germline V gene are ENHRY and SYGVKD.

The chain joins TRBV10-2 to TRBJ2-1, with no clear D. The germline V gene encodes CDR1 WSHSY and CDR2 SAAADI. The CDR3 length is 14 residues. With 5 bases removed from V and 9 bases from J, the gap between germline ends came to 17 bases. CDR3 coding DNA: TGCGCCAGCAGTCTCTTGTCCCTCCGCGGTGAGCAGTTCTTC. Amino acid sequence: CASSLLSLRGEQFF.

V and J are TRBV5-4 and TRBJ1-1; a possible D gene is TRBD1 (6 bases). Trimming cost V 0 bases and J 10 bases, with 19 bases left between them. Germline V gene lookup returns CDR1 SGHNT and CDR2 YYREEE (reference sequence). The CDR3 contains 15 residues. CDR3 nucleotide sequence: TGTGCCAGCAGCTTGGACACAGGGAGCGGCAGAGGAGCTTTCTTT. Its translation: CASSLDTGSGRGAFF.

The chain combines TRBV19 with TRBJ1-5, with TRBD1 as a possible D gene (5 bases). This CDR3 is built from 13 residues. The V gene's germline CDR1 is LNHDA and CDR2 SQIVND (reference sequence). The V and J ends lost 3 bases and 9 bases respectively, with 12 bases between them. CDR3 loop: CASSIQGVGPQHF. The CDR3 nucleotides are TGTGCCAGTAGTATTCAGGGCGTAGGGCCCCAGCATTTT.

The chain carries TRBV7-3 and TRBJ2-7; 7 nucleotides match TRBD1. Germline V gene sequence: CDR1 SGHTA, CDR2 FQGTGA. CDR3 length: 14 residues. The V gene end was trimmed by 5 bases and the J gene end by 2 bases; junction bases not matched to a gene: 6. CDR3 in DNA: TGTGCCAGCAGCATAGCCGGGACAGCCTACGAGCAGTACTTC. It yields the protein CASSIAGTAYEQYF.

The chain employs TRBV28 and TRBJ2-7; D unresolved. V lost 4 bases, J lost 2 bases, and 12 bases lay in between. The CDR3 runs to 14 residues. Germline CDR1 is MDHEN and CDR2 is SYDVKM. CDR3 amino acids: CASSSDPETYEQYF. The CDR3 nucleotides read TGTGCCAGCAGTTCCGATCCAGAAACCTACGAGCAGTACTTC.